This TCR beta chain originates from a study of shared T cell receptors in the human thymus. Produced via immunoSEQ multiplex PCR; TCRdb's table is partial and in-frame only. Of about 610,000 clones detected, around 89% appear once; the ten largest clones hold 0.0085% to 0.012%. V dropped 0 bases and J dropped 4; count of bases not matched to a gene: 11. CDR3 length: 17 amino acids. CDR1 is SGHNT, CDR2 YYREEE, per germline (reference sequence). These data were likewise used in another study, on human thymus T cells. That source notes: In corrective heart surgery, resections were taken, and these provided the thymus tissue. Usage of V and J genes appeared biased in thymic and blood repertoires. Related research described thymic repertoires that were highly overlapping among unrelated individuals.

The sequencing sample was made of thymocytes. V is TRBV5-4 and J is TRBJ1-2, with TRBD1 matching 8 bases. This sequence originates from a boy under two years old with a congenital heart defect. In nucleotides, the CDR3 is TGTGCCAGCAGCTTGGAGGTGCGGGACAGGAGGGGCTATGGCTACACCTTC. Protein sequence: CASSLEVRDRRGYGYTF.